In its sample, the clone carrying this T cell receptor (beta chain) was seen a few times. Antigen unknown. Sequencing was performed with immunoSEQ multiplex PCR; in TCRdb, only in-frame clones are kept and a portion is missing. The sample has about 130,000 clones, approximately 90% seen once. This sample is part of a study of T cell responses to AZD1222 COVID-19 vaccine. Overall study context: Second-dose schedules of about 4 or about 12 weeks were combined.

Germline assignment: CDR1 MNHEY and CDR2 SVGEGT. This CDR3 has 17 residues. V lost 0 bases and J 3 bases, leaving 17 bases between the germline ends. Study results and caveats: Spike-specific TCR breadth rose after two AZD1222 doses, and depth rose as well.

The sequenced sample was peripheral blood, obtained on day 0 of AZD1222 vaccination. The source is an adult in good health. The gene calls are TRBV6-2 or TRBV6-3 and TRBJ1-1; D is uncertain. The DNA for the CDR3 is TGTGCCAGCAGTTACTCGACACAGTCGGTTGGGTACACTGAAGCTTTCTTT. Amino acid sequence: CASSYSTQSVGYTEAFF.